The entry below describes one TCR beta chain. The antigen is unknown. This specimen comes from a study of a mutant IDH1 vaccine in newly diagnosed glioma. At the level of the study: The treated group averaged approximately 42 years old and was roughly 60% male, approximately 40% female.

TCRdb's table, derived via immunoSEQ multiplex PCR, lists solely in-frame clones and lacks some. The sample has around 70,000 clones, approximately 81% seen once. The sample's time point: week 35, safety follow-up. With topical imiquimod, each dose of the vaccine consisted of 300 ug of mutant IDH1 20-mer peptide. V was trimmed by 1 base and J by 3 bases, leaving 10 bases between them. CDR3 size: 15 residues. The germline gives CDR1 LNHDA, CDR2 SQIVND (reference sequence). V gene TRBV19 combines with J gene TRBJ2-1; the D gene is possibly TRBD1 (5 bases). This TCR derives from a man between 18 and 35 years old with glioma. The sample consisted of PBMCs, taken from a glioma patient whose treatment included an IDH1 peptide vaccine. The CDR3 region has the DNA TGTGCCAGTAGTATAGGGGCAGGGATCTACAATGAGCAGTTCTTC. Amino acids: CASSIGAGIYNEQFF.